Listed below are T cell receptor beta chains from one sample, sequenced in a study of Graves' ophthalmopathy and Graves' hyperthyroidism. TCRdb processed the multiplex PCR reads anew with MiXCR; each CDR3 protein has one entry. Altogether approximately 700,000 distinct CDR3 sequences are present, 35% to 45% being singletons, with the ten largest covering more than 3%. Sequencing was done on a sample of peripheral blood. The receptors originated from an adult man with Graves' ophthalmopathy. Both conserved end residues are part of each CDR3. Each record gives: CDR3 DNA, CDR3 protein, clone size, V gene, D gene, J gene. A D gene is named only where the DNA matches it firmly. Not every row has a clone size; where given, it reads once, few, many or a size class.

TGTGCCAGCAGCCTCAATCGACTGCGGAACACTGAAGCTTTCTTT,CASSLNRLRNTEAFF,few,TRBV3-1,.,TRBJ1-1
TGTGCCAGCAGGCAGGGGTTTGGCAATCAGCCCCAGCATTTT,CASRQGFGNQPQHF,many,TRBV12-3/TRBV12-4,.,TRBJ1-5
TGTGCCAGCAGCCAACAGGGAAATGGCGAGCAGTACTTC,CASSQQGNGEQYF,.,TRBV3-1,.,TRBJ2-7
TGTGCCACCAGCAGAGTGGGGACAGGTAATCCCCTCCACTTT,CATSRVGTGNPLHF,once,TRBV15,TRBD1,TRBJ1-6
TGTGCCTGGGGAGGTAATGAAAAACTGTTTTTT,CAWGGNEKLFF,.,TRBV25-1,.,TRBJ1-4
TGCAGTGCTAGAGGTGACGGGGGCGCCGATCAGCCCCAGCATTTT,CSARGDGGADQPQHF,.,TRBV20-1,.,TRBJ1-5
TGTGCCAGCAGCTTTACGTCGGGGGTGAGACCCTACAATGAGCAGTTCCAAGAGACCCAGTACTTC,CASSFTSGVRPYNEQFQETQYF,.,TRBV7-9,.,TRBJ2-5
TGTGCCAGCTTTGGGACGGCGAACACCGGGGAGCTGTTTTTT,CASFGTANTGELFF,.,TRBV2,.,TRBJ2-2
TGTGCCAGTACTACGACGACAGGGGCCTATGGCTACACCTTC,CASTTTTGAYGYTF,few,TRBV19,TRBD1,TRBJ1-2
TGTGCCAGCAGCTCCCGGCAGGCCCTCATGAACACTGAAGCTTTCTTT,CASSSRQALMNTEAFF,.,TRBV25-1,.,TRBJ1-1
TGTGCCAGCAGCCCCCGACTAGCGGATAGGGAGACCCAGTACTTC,CASSPRLADRETQYF,many,TRBV12-3/TRBV12-4,TRBD2,TRBJ2-5
TGCGCCAGCAGCCAAGCCGTGACAGGGTATGGCTACACCTTC,CASSQAVTGYGYTF,.,TRBV7-9,TRBD1,TRBJ1-2
TGTGCCAGCGATCCAAAAACCAGTGGAAACACCATATATTTT,CASDPKTSGNTIYF,.,TRBV6-6,.,TRBJ1-3
TGCGCCAGCAGCCAAGGGCAGCTCTCTGGAAACACCATATATTTT,CASSQGQLSGNTIYF,many,TRBV4-1,.,TRBJ1-3
TGTGCCATCAGTGCCGGGACAGGGTGGATTCAGCCCCAGCATTTT,CAISAGTGWIQPQHF,.,TRBV10-3,TRBD1,TRBJ1-5
TGTGCCTGGACTAGGCCAGGTCGCCAAGAGACCCAGTACTTC,CAWTRPGRQETQYF,few,TRBV30,.,TRBJ2-5
TGCGCCAGCAGCTTTCACAGGGCCCCCAGCTATGGCTACACCTTC,CASSFHRAPSYGYTF,many,TRBV5-1,.,TRBJ1-2
TGTGCCTGGAGTGCGCAGGGGATTGAAGCTTTCTTT,CAWSAQGIEAFF,.,TRBV30,.,TRBJ1-1
TGTGCCAGTTCTCCACCGGGGCCGAACACCGGGGAGCTGTTTTTT,CASSPPGPNTGELFF,many,TRBV19,.,TRBJ2-2
TGCAGTGCTAGTTTGAGGAACGAGCAGTACTTC,CSASLRNEQYF,many,TRBV20-1,.,TRBJ2-7
TGTGCCAGCAGCCAAGTTGCAGGGCATGGCTACACCTTC,CASSQVAGHGYTF,many,TRBV3-1,.,TRBJ1-2
TGTGCCAGTAACCCGACTAGCGGGGGGGCCGGGGCCAACGTCCTGACTTTC,CASNPTSGGAGANVLTF,.,TRBV19,TRBD2,TRBJ2-6
TGTGCCAGCAGCTTCTCCGGGGCTAGCGGGGCCCAAGAGACCCAGTACTTC,CASSFSGASGAQETQYF,.,TRBV7-2,TRBD2,TRBJ2-5
TGTGCCAGCAGCCTCAGACAGGTTACCTACGAGCAGTACTTC,CASSLRQVTYEQYF,many,TRBV11-2,.,TRBJ2-7
TGTGCCAGCAGCTTAGGACTCAACCCTGAAGCTTTCTTT,CASSLGLNPEAFF,.,TRBV7-9,.,TRBJ1-1
TGTGCCACCAGCAGCTTAGCCGCCGGAGGCGAGCAGTACTTC,CATSSLAAGGEQYF,once,TRBV15,.,TRBJ2-7
TGTGCCAGCAGCTTACGCAGGGGCCCCGGGGAGCTGTTTTTT,CASSLRRGPGELFF,.,TRBV11-2,.,TRBJ2-2
TGTGCCAGCAGCCCAACTCTACAGGGACGGACTGAAGCTTTCTTT,CASSPTLQGRTEAFF,many,TRBV9,.,TRBJ1-1
TGTGCCAGCAGCAATCAGGGTGTATACGAGCAGTACTTC,CASSNQGVYEQYF,many,TRBV2,.,TRBJ2-7
TGTGCCAGCAGTGACTGGACCGGGGTGGAAAAACTGTTTTTT,CASSDWTGVEKLFF,.,TRBV25-1,.,TRBJ1-4
TGTGCCAGAGAGGGGGGCTGGGGGACCTCTGAAGCTTTCTTT,CAREGGWGTSEAFF,.,TRBV2,.,TRBJ1-1
TGCGCCAGCAGCCTGCAGGCGGGCCCTGGAAACACCATATATTTT,CASSLQAGPGNTIYF,.,TRBV4-1,.,TRBJ1-3
TGTGCCAGCAGCCCATCCAGGGGGCCAGCCGGGGAGCTGTTTTTT,CASSPSRGPAGELFF,once,TRBV7-8,TRBD1,TRBJ2-2
TGTGCCAGCAGTGTAAAAGGGGGTGGAGGGGAGCTGTTTTTT,CASSVKGGGGELFF,many,TRBV2,.,TRBJ2-2
TGTGCCAGCAGAACTGGGACAGAGGGAGAGACCCAGTACTTC,CASRTGTEGETQYF,many,TRBV7-9,TRBD1,TRBJ2-5
TGTGCCAGCAGTGGTCGGCCTCATGAGCAGTTCTTC,CASSGRPHEQFF,few,TRBV2,.,TRBJ2-1
TGTGCTAGTGGTTCCCCGAATTCAGAGACCCAGTACTTC,CASGSPNSETQYF,.,TRBV12-5,.,TRBJ2-5
TGCAGTGCCCCCCCTCCCGGGACTAGCGGTAACGAGCAGTACTTC,CSAPPPGTSGNEQYF,many,TRBV20-1,TRBD2,TRBJ2-7
TGTGCCAGCGGGGGGGTGGTATTCGAAAAACTGTTTTTT,CASGGVVFEKLFF,.,TRBV9,.,TRBJ1-4
TGTGCCCTGCCCTTCGACACAGTAGACTATGGCTACACCTTC,CALPFDTVDYGYTF,.,TRBV25-1,.,TRBJ1-2
TGTGCCAGCAGCGGACAGGGGTTAGATCAGCCCCAGCATTTT,CASSGQGLDQPQHF,.,TRBV2,TRBD1,TRBJ1-5
TGCAGTGCGGGAACAAGTGGGCCTGAAGCTTTCTTT,CSAGTSGPEAFF,many,TRBV20-1,.,TRBJ1-1